Listed here is a single TCR beta chain. Its target is not known. This sample is drawn from a study of CD8 T cells in ankylosing spondylitis. By quantitative 5'-RACE with molecular barcodes, the TCR beta libraries were made. TCRdb redid the calling of the 5' RACE reads with MiXCR, one entry per CDR3 protein. The repertoire consists of fewer than 500,000 distinct CDR3 sequences, with roughly 27% occurring once and the leading ten covering 0.75% to 0.9%. Germline values: CDR1 LGHDT, CDR2 YNNKEL (reference sequence). The junction had 11 bases not matched to a gene; V was cut back by 4 bases and J by 4 bases. The CDR3 contains 16 residues. Study outcomes and limitations: Some of these motif variants have turned up before, in reports on reactive arthritis synovial fluid and blood. Relatively rare in peripheral blood, disease-linked clones were also CD8+. In ankylosing spondylitis blood, a motif of several highly homologous TCR beta variants appeared characteristic.

The chain employs TRBV3-1 and TRBJ1-2; TRBD1 aligns across 8 bases. The sequencing input was blood, either unsorted or a sorted T cell fraction (not recorded which). This TCR was sampled from a male donor with ankylosing spondylitis. DNA for the CDR3: TGTGCCAGCAGCCTTGGGCAGGGGGCGAATCTCTATGGCTACACCTTC. Translation: CASSLGQGANLYGYTF.